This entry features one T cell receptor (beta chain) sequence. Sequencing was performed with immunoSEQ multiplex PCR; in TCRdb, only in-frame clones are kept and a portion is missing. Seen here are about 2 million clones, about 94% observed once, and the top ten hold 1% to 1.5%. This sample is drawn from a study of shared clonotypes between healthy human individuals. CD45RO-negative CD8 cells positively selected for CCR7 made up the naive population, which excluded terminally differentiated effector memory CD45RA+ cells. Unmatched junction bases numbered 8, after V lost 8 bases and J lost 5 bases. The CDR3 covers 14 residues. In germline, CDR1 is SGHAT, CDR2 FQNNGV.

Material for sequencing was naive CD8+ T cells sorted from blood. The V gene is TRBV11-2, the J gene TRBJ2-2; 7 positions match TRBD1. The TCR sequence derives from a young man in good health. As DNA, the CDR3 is TGTGCCAGCCGATCCGGGACAGATACCGGGGAGCTGTTTTTT. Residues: CASRSGTDTGELFF.